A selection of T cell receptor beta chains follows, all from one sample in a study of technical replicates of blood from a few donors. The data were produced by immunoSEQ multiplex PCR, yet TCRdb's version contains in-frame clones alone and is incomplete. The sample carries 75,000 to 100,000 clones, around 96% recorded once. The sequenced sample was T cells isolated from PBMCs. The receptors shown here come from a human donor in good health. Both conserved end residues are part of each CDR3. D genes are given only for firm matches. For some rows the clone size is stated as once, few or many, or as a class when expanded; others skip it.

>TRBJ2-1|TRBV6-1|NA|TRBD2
TGTGCCAGCAGGACTAGCGGAGTCTACAATGAGCAGTTCTTC
CASRTSGVYNEQFF
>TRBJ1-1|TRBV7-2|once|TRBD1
TGTGCCAGCAGCGTGACTCCGGGACAGATGAACACTGAAGCTTTCTTT
CASSVTPGQMNTEAFF
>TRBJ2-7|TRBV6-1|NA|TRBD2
TGTGCCAGCAGTGCCACGACTAGCGGGGATACCTACGAGCAGTACTTC
CASSATTSGDTYEQYF
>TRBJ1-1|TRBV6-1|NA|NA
TGTGCCAGCAGTGATAGTGGGCAGATCAAGACTGAAGCTTTCTTT
CASSDSGQIKTEAFF
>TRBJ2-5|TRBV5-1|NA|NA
TGCGCCAGCAGCTTGGACAGTGGAAGGGAGAACCAGTACTTC
CASSLDSGRENQYF
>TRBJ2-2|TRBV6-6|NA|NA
TGTGCCAGCAGTTACATTTCGGGTACCGGGGAGCTGTTTTTT
CASSYISGTGELFF
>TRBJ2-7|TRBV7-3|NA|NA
TGTGCCAGCAGCTTAGGAGGGAACGTCGAGCAGTACTTC
CASSLGGNVEQYF
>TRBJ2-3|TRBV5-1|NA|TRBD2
TGCGCCAGCAGCTACGGGACTAGCGGGACAGATACGCAGTATTTT
CASSYGTSGTDTQYF
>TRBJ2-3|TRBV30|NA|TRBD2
TGTGCCTGGAGCCCGATAGGGACTAGCGGGAGGGCGGAAGATACGCAGTATTTT
CAWSPIGTSGRAEDTQYF
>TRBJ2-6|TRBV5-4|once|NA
TGTGCCAGCACCCCACCCGATTGGGGCCCAGGCTCTGGGGCCAACGTCCTGACTTTC
CASTPPDWGPGSGANVLTF
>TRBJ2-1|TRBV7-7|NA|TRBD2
TGTGCTAGCAGCTTAGGGGTAGCGGGAAACAATGAGCAGTTCTTC
CASSLGVAGNNEQFF
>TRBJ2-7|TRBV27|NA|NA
TGTGCCAGCAGTTTACTAGCCCAGCCGGCCATTTACGGGCAGTACTTC
CASSLLAQPAIYGQYF
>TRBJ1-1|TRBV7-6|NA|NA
TGTGCCAGCAGCTTTAGCTTGGACACTGAAGCTTTCTTT
CASSFSLDTEAFF
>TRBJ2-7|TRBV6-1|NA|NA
TGTGCCAGCAGTGCCTCCGGAACAGGCTCCGACGAGCAGTACTTC
CASSASGTGSDEQYF
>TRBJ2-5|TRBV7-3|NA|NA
TGTGCCAGCAGCTTAAACGCAGGGGAGTTTTGGGAGACCCAGTACTTC
CASSLNAGEFWETQYF
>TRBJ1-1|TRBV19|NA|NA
TGTGCCAGTATTGCGACAGCTTTAGACATCACTCAACCTAACACTGAAGCTTTCTTT
CASIATALDITQPNTEAFF
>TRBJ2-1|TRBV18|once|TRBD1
TGTGCCAGCTCAGCCGGGACAGGGAGTATCTATGAGCAGTTCTTC
CASSAGTGSIYEQFF
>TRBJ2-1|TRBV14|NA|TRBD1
TGTGCCAGCAGCCGAGCAACAGGGGGAGTCTACAATGAGCAGTTCTTC
CASSRATGGVYNEQFF
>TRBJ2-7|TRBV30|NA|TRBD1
TGTGCCTGGAGGAGGGGGCTGAGCTCCTACGAGCAGTACTTC
CAWRRGLSSYEQYF
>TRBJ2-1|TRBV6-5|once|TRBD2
TGTGCCAGCAGGAGCGGGAGCAATGAGCAGTTCTTC
CASRSGSNEQFF
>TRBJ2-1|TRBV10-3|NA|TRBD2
TGTGCCACCACTAGCGGAGGGGGGAATGAGCAGTTCTTC
CATTSGGGNEQFF
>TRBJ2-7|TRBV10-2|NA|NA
TGCGCCAGCGGTGCCAGGGACGAGCAGTACTTC
CASGARDEQYF
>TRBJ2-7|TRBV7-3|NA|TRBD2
TGTGCCAGCAGCTCGAGCGGGGGGAGCGAGCAGTACTTC
CASSSSGGSEQYF
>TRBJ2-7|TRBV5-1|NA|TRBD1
TGCGCCAGCAGTTACGACAGGGAGACCTACGAGCAGTACTTC
CASSYDRETYEQYF
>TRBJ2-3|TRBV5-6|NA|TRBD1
TGTGCCAGCAGCTTCAGCCGACAGGGTACAGATACGCAGTATTTT
CASSFSRQGTDTQYF
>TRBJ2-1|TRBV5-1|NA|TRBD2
TGCGCCAGCAGCTGGAAAATCGGGACTAGCGGGAGGCAGAAGGAAAATGAGCAGTTCTTC
CASSWKIGTSGRQKENEQFF
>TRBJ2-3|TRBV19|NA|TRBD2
TGTGCCAGTAGTCCGGGACTAGCGGGAGGAGATACGCAGTATTTT
CASSPGLAGGDTQYF
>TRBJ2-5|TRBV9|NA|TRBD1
TGTGCCAGCAGCGTAGAGGGGGACAGTAAAGAGACCCAGTACTTC
CASSVEGDSKETQYF
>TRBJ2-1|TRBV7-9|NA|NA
TGTGCCAGCAGCTTAAGGCAGGGCTCCTACAATGAGCAGTTCTTC
CASSLRQGSYNEQFF
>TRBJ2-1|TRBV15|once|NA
TGTGCCACCAGCAGAGATAACTTACCCGGGGAGCAGTTCTTC
CATSRDNLPGEQFF
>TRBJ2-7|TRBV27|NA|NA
TGTGCCAGCAGTTCCCGTGCGGCCGACGAGCAGTACTTC
CASSSRAADEQYF